This entry lists 26 T cell receptor beta chains sequenced from one sample in a study of T cell clones after liver transplantation. Sequenced by immunoSEQ multiplex PCR; TCRdb stores in-frame clones only, minus some. The data contain 45,000 to 60,000 clones, 70% to 80% of them singletons. The material sequenced was CD4+ T cells from blood, taken at the approximately 15-month timepoint. The receptors originated from a human patient who received a liver transplant. Some T cells may be the graft donor's.

In its sample, this clone was seen many times. This chain links TRBV5-1 with TRBJ2-7; TRBD1 might be the D (5 bases). Germline V gene lookup returns CDR1 SGHRS and CDR2 YFSETQ. The CDR3 totals 13 residues. Trimming pared 0 bases from V and 3 bases from J, leaving 7 bases between. CDR3 amino acids: CASSLEGRYEQYF. The CDR3 DNA follows: TGCGCCAGCAGCTTGGAGGGGCGCTACGAGCAGTACTTC.

This chain joins TRBV27 and TRBJ1-5, with D unclear. Germline V gene sequence: CDR1 MNHEY, CDR2 SMNVEV (reference sequence). Trimming stripped 2 bases from V and 0 bases from J, with 11 bases between. The CDR3 has 16 amino acids. The CDR3 DNA is TGTGCCAGCAGTTTAGTAGGCAGCCATAGCAATCAGCCCCAGCATTTT. It codes for CASSLVGSHSNQPQHF.

The rearrangement uses TRBV7-2 and TRBJ2-3; 12 nucleotides line up with TRBD2. The CDR3 loop spans 15 amino acids. V lost 4 bases and J lost 6; bases outside the gene matches: 5. In germline, CDR1 is SGHTA, CDR2 FQGNSA. CDR3 nucleotide sequence: TGTGCCAGCAGCTCTAGCGGGGGGGGCCTCGATACGCAGTATTTT. Translating gives CASSSSGGGLDTQYF.

The chain has TRBV30 and TRBJ2-5, with D hard to call. The germline V gene encodes CDR1 GTSNPN and CDR2 SVGIG (reference sequence). The CDR3 has 13 residues. The germline V and J ends were trimmed by 4 bases and 7 bases, with 16 bases remaining between them. CDR3: CAWKSAAGWTQYF. The CDR3 nucleotides are TGTGCCTGGAAATCAGCAGCAGGCTGGACCCAGTACTTC. Full variable domain (rest looked up from reference TRBV30 and TRBJ2-5): SQTIHQWPATLVQPVGSPLSLECTVEGTSNPNLYWYRQAAGRGLQLLFYSVGIGQISSEVPQNLSASRPQDRQFILSSKKLLLSDSGFYLCAWKSAAGWTQYFGPGTRLLVL.

V gene TRBV29-1 combines with J gene TRBJ2-5; D not certain. Trimming pared 4 bases from V and 2 bases from J, leaving 8 bases between. The CDR3 runs 12 residues. The germline V gene encodes CDR1 SQVTM and CDR2 ANQGSEA. The CDR3 bases are TGCAGCGTTGGGCCCCGGCAAGAGACCCAGTACTTC. It specifies CSVGPRQETQYF.

This clone was seen ten or more times. The rearrangement joins TRBV2 to TRBJ1-4; D unclear. The CDR3 is made up of 12 amino acids. Trimming took 6 bases from V and 8 from J, leaving 10 bases between them. In germline, CDR1 is SNHLY, CDR2 FYNNEI. CDR3 sequence (DNA): TGTGCCAGCAGAGACGGGGAGGAAAAACTGTTTTTT. The encoded protein is CASRDGEEKLFF. Based on the CDR3 plus reference TRBV2 and TRBJ1-4, the full variable domain is EPEVTQTPSHQVTQMGQEVILRCVPISNHLYFYWYRQILGQKVEFLVSFYNNEISEKSEIFDDQFSVERPDGSNFTLKIRSTKLEDSAMYFCASRDGEEKLFFGSGTQLSVL.

This clone is classed as medium-sized. CDR3 coding DNA: TGTGCCAGCAGCGAGGTAGCTGTAACCGGGGAGCTGTTTTTT. Translated, it gives CASSEVAVTGELFF. The chain employs TRBV2 and TRBJ2-2; no reliable D call. V shed 6 bases and J shed 5 bases, with 13 bases lying between them. Germline values: CDR1 SNHLY, CDR2 FYNNEI. This CDR3 is 14 amino acids long.

V is TRBV6-1 and J is TRBJ1-6; no clear D. CDR1 MNHNS and CDR2 SASEGT come from the germline V gene. Deletions cut 4 bases from V and 4 bases from J, with 17 bases between. This CDR3 is built from 17 residues. CDR3 residues: CASSVGEGREYNSPLHF. The CDR3 DNA sequence: TGTGCCAGCAGTGTTGGGGAGGGTAGAGAGTATAATTCACCCCTCCACTTT.

V is TRBV4-1 and J is TRBJ2-1; 7 nucleotides agree with TRBD2. Per the germline V gene, CDR1 is MGHRA and CDR2 is YSYEKL. This CDR3 is built from 16 residues. V was pared by 0 bases and J by 6 bases, with 8 bases of the junction left unmatched. CDR3 sequence: CASSQEETSHVNEQFF. CDR3 DNA sequence: TGCGCCAGCAGCCAAGAAGAGACTAGCCACGTCAATGAGCAGTTCTTC.

This clone was found a few times. The V and J genes are TRBV5-1 and TRBJ2-7; 11 nucleotides line up with TRBD1. The CDR3 spans 15 residues. V lost 6 bases and J lost 6; bases outside the gene matches: 11. Germline V gene data show CDR1 as SGHRS and CDR2 as YFSETQ. Here the CDR3 reads CASTPGGGTGGEQYF. The CDR3 nucleotides are TGCGCCAGCACCCCGGGGGGAGGGACAGGGGGCGAGCAGTACTTC.

This clone has only a few counts. The chain couples TRBV5-5 to TRBJ2-7; D perhaps matches TRBD1 (6 bases). CDR3 length equals 13 residues. Trimming pared 5 bases from V and 0 bases from J, leaving 9 bases between. CDR1 is SGHKS, CDR2 YYEKEE, per germline (reference sequence). The CDR3 nucleotides read TGTGCCAGCAGGCCGGACAGCTCCTACGAGCAGTACTTC. As protein: CASRPDSSYEQYF.

The rearrangement links TRBV11-3 to TRBJ1-1, with 9 bases identical to TRBD1. V shed 3 bases, J shed 1 base, and the junction held 3 bases outside the gene matches. The CDR3 is made up of 15 amino acids. Germline V CDR1 and CDR2: SGHNT, YENEEA. The CDR3 here is CASSLGQGSNTEAFF. In nucleotides, the CDR3 is TGTGCCAGCAGCTTGGGACAGGGATCGAACACTGAAGCTTTCTTT.

This clone was counted once. The chain combines TRBV7-9 with TRBJ1-6; 8 bases align to TRBD1. J was trimmed by 6 bases and V by 5 bases; bases with no gene match: 6. The CDR3 loop spans 15 amino acids. The germline V gene has CDR1 SEHNR and CDR2 FQNEAQ (reference sequence). The CDR3 DNA reads TGTGCCAGCAGCGAAGGACAGGGAAGTAATTCACCCCTCCACTTT. Its protein product is CASSEGQGSNSPLHF.

The chain is built from TRBV7-2 and TRBJ1-5; no definite D call. CDR1 and CDR2 from the germline V gene are SGHTA and FQGNSA. This CDR3 is 16 amino acids long. With 1 base removed from V and 11 bases from J, the gap between germline ends came to 21 bases. Here the CDR3 reads CASSLVSGEAGRTQHF. The CDR3 DNA reads as TGTGCCAGCAGCTTAGTCTCCGGGGAGGCGGGAAGGACCCAGCATTTT.

V gene TRBV6-5 combines with J gene TRBJ1-2; D call uncertain. The V end lost 1 base, the J end lost 6 bases, and 6 bases lay between the germline ends. CDR1 is MNHEY, CDR2 SVGAGI, per germline. This CDR3 contains 12 residues. CDR3 DNA: TGTGCCAGCAGTTACTGGGGTAATGGCTACACCTTC. Protein: CASSYWGNGYTF.

V usage is TRBV4-1 and J usage is TRBJ2-4, with D possibly TRBD2 on 6 matching bases. The germline CDR1 and CDR2 sequences are MGHRA and YSYEKL. V shed 0 bases and J shed 6 bases, with 9 bases lying between them. The CDR3 runs to 14 residues. In DNA form, the CDR3 reads TGCGCCAGCAGCCAAGATCGGGGACTAAACATTCAGTACTTC. It yields the protein CASSQDRGLNIQYF.

The gene calls are TRBV5-4 and TRBJ2-1, with no clear D. Trimming took 0 bases from V and 1 from J, leaving 11 bases between them. Germline-derived CDR1 and CDR2 are SGHNT and YYREEE (reference sequence). The CDR3 runs 16 residues. The DNA for the CDR3 is TGTGCCAGCAGCTTGGAGGTTGCTAGGTCCTACAATGAGCAGTTCTTC. Protein product: CASSLEVARSYNEQFF.

The V and J genes are TRBV7-2 and TRBJ1-2, with D perhaps TRBD1 (5 bases). There are 11 residues in the CDR3. With 5 bases removed from V and 7 bases from J, the gap between germline ends came to 8 bases. Germline CDR1 reads SGHTA; CDR2 reads FQGNSA. In DNA, the CDR3 is TGTGCCAGCAGCGTCCAGGGTGGCTACACCTTC. Its protein product is CASSVQGGYTF.

In DNA, the CDR3 is TGTGCCAGCAGTTTCGACAGGGCTGGGGCCAACGTCCTGACTTTC. It encodes CASSFDRAGANVLTF. The V call is TRBV27, the J call TRBJ2-6, with 7 bases identical to TRBD1. Germline assignment: CDR1 MNHEY and CDR2 SMNVEV (reference sequence). CDR3 size: 15 residues. The V gene end was trimmed by 3 bases and the J gene end by 2 bases; junction bases not matched to a gene: 1.

This sequence joins TRBV2 and TRBJ2-3; D is ambiguous. The CDR3 length is 14 residues. Germline CDR1 reads SNHLY; CDR2 reads FYNNEI. The ends were cut back, 4 bases at V and 4 bases at J, with 12 bases in the middle. The CDR3 coding sequence is TGTGCCAGCAGTGTCGGTTCGAGCGCAGATACGCAGTATTTT. It specifies CASSVGSSADTQYF.

A note on this clone: Other DNA variants within this sample encode the same CDR3. J is TRBJ2-1 and V is TRBV9; D gene ambiguous. With 0 bases removed from V and 6 bases from J, the gap between germline ends came to 7 bases. This CDR3 is 13 amino acids long. Germline CDR1 SGDLS, CDR2 YYNGEE. The CDR3 region has the DNA TGTGCCAGCAGCGTAGGGGGTGGCAATGAGCAGTTCTTC. Its protein product is CASSVGGGNEQFF.

V is TRBV27 and J is TRBJ2-5; D is undetermined. V was cut by 0 bases and J by 0 bases, with 8 bases left in between. CDR3 length equals 15 residues. CDR1 is MNHEY and CDR2 is SMNVEV in the germline V gene (reference sequence). This CDR3 reads CASSLSGSHQETQYF. Written as DNA, the CDR3 is TGTGCCAGCAGTTTATCGGGCAGCCACCAAGAGACCCAGTACTTC.

The gene calls are TRBV14 and TRBJ1-4; maybe TRBD1 (5 bases). The CDR3 runs to 17 residues. Germline-derived CDR1 and CDR2 are SGHDN and FVKESK. Trimming pared 0 bases from V and 7 bases from J, leaving 18 bases between. Here the CDR3 DNA reads TGTGCCAGCAGCCAAGATGGTGGCGGGGGTGCAAGTGAAAAACTGTTTTTT. Amino acid sequence: CASSQDGGGGASEKLFF.

The genes are TRBV28 and TRBJ2-5; the D gene is possibly TRBD2 (5 bases). The CDR3 is made up of 14 amino acids. Germline values: CDR1 MDHEN, CDR2 SYDVKM. V was shortened by 2 bases and J by 2 bases, with 9 bases between the two germline ends. This CDR3 is CASSLTSGQETQYF. The CDR3 region has the DNA TGTGCCAGCAGTTTAACAAGCGGACAAGAGACCCAGTACTTC.

The chain has TRBV11-1 and TRBJ2-5, with TRBD1 as a possible D gene (5 bases). Looked up from germline, CDR1 is SGHAT and CDR2 is FQDESV (reference sequence). The V end lost 1 base, the J end lost 6 bases, and 12 bases lay between the germline ends. The CDR3 contains 14 residues. CDR3 nucleotides: TGTGCCAGCAGCTTAGGGCAGGGCGTAAAGACCCAGTACTTC. It is translated as CASSLGQGVKTQYF.

Points on this clone: Other DNA sequences in this sample translate to the same CDR3. This chain connects TRBV5-6 to TRBJ2-7; D is perhaps TRBD2 (5 bases). Trimming shortened V by 4 bases and J by 6 bases, and 14 bases separated the two germline ends. The CDR3 sequence is 13 residues long. CDR1 and CDR2 from the germline V gene are SGHDT and YYEEEE. CDR3 region: CASSPVGVVEQYV. The DNA of the CDR3 is TGTGCCAGCAGCCCTGTCGGGGTAGTCGAGCAGTACGTC.